This T cell receptor (beta chain) derives from a study of CD8+ T cells in alopecia areata. Whole-study context: A regimen of oral tofacitinib, 5 to 10 mg twice daily, was given to treated patients. Broader study findings: Affected scalp, especially in alopecia totalis/universalis, had a higher clonality than normal scalp did.

Noted treatment: oral pan-JAK inhibitor, 5-10 mg twice daily. Lesional scalp punch biopsies and peripheral blood came from alopecia areata patients. Concerning this clone: Its antigen is undetermined.

Germline lookup yields CDR1 SNHLY and CDR2 FYNNEI. This CDR3 is built from 16 residues. After removal of 3 bases from V and 1 base from J, the junction contained 3 bases not matched to a gene. As the sequencing template, cDNA was produced by extracting RNA and reverse transcribing it. The protocol was immunoSEQ multiplex PCR, while the TCRdb copy is restricted to in-frame clones and leaves out a portion. The table includes about 99,000 clones, just over 85% detected once. The sequence was obtained from a human donor with alopecia areata. Sequenced material: CD8+ T cells sorted from blood, taken at approximately week 30, from a patient treated with tofacitinib. V is TRBV2 and J is TRBJ2-2, with 9 bases fitting TRBD1. CDR3: CASSEAGQGNTGELFF. CDR3 bases: TGTGCCAGCAGTGAGGCGGGACAGGGGAACACCGGGGAGCTGTTTTTT.